Reported below is one T cell receptor beta chain. Study processing details: Estimation of nucleated cell counts relied on the amplification of reference gene primers. Generated by immunoSEQ multiplex PCR, the TCRdb table keeps only in-frame clones and is missing some. That table furnishes V, J and clone size, whereas the DNA furnished D and trimming. Altogether around 140,000 clones are present, around 87% being singletons, with the ten largest covering over 2%. The source of the sample is a study of blood T cell repertoires in COVID-19. For the study at large: Researchers got acute and convalescent COVID-19 samples from the United States, Italy and Spain. PBMCs, B-cell-depleted T cells, or T cells were the source of the cDNA or gDNA that made up the material.

This CDR3 spans 16 amino acids. CDR1 and CDR2 (germline): SGHTA, FQGNSA. Trimming removed 3 bases from V and 0 bases from J, with 12 bases in between. The V gene is TRBV7-2, the J gene TRBJ1-3, with D tentatively TRBD1 (5 bases). This TCR was sampled from a man aged 50-59 years with active COVID-19. The specimen sequenced was peripheral blood. In DNA form, the CDR3 reads TGTGCCAGCAGCTTTTACCAGGGAGGCTCTGGAAACACCATATATTTT. The encoded protein is CASSFYQGGSGNTIYF. Combining the CDR3 with reference TRBV7-2 and TRBJ1-3 gives the whole variable domain GAGVSQSPSNKVTEKGKDVELRCDPISGHTALYWYRQSLGQGLEFLIYFQGNSAPDKSGLPSDRFSAERTGGSVSTLTIQRTQQEDSAVYLCASSFYQGGSGNTIYFGEGSWLTVV.